Sequencing of this T cell receptor (beta chain) was carried out in a study of blood T cell repertoires in COVID-19. Followed longitudinally, the Seattle patients had been enrolled during active infection. Looked up from germline, CDR1 is GTSNPN and CDR2 is SVGIG (reference sequence). The ends were cut back, 2 bases at V and 3 bases at J, with 10 bases in the middle. The CDR3 spans 13 residues. Study processing details: The assay estimated nucleated cells by amplifying reference gene primers. Here immunoSEQ multiplex PCR was the method, and the copy in TCRdb shows in-frame clones only, minus some. V, J and clone size derive from that table, while D and trimming were established from the DNA sequence. The sample carries around 82,000 clones, around 85% recorded once.

V is TRBV30 and J is TRBJ1-1, with a weak D call TRBD1 (5 bases). The source of this sequence is a middle-aged man with COVID-19, enrolled during active disease. Sequenced input: peripheral blood. DNA of the CDR3: TGTGCCTGGAGTATTACAGGTCACACTGAAGCTTTCTTT. This sequence encodes CAWSITGHTEAFF.